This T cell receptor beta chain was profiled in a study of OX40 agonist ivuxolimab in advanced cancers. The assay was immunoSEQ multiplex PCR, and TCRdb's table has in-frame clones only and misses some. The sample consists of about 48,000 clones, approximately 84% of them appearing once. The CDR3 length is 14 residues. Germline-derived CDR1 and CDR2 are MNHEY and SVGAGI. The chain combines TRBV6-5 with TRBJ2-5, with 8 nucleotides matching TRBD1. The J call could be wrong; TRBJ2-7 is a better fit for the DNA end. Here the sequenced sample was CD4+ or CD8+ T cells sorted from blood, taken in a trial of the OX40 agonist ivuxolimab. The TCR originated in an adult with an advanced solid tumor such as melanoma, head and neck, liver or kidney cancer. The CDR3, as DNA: TGTGCCAGCACCAGGACAGGGAGCTCCTACGAGCAGTACTTC. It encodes CASTRTGSSYEQYF.